A single sample gave rise to the 27 T cell receptor beta chains below, sequenced in a study of shared clonotypes between healthy human individuals. Clones were read by immunoSEQ multiplex PCR, and TCRdb kept only the in-frame ones, dropping some. The repertoire holds more than 2,000,000 clones, roughly 92% seen once, with under 0.15% in the top ten. The specimen sequenced was naive CD4+ T cells sorted from blood. Indicated subset: CD45RA+ positively selected. Receptors were obtained from a man aged 18 to 35 in good health.

CDR3 in DNA: TGTGCCTGGACGGGGGGAGGAGGATCCTACGAGCAGTACTTC. Protein sequence: CAWTGGGGSYEQYF. The chain has TRBV30 and TRBJ2-7; 7 nucleotides agree with TRBD2. The germline gives CDR1 GTSNPN, CDR2 SVGIG (reference sequence). The V gene end was trimmed by 4 bases and the J gene end by 1 base; junction bases not matched to a gene: 7. The CDR3 extends over 14 amino acids.

The chain joins TRBV7-9 to TRBJ2-3, with TRBD1 matching 7 bases. The V segment lost 5 bases and the J segment 2 bases; nucleotides outside the gene matches: 7. Per germline, CDR1 SEHNR and CDR2 FQNEAQ (reference sequence). This CDR3 has 15 amino acids. Written as DNA, the CDR3 is TGTGCCAGCAGCCCGGACAGGCCGCTCACAGATACGCAGTATTTT. It is translated as CASSPDRPLTDTQYF.

The chain recombines TRBV5-3 with TRBJ1-1, with TRBD1 matching over 8 bases. TRBV5-3 is recorded as an ORF, its role being uncertain. The ends lost 0 bases at V and 9 bases at J; junction bases unmatched: 16. The CDR3 sequence is 17 residues long. CDR3 amino acids: CARSLACGQGTLQKAFF. CDR3 nucleotides: TGTGCCAGAAGCTTGGCCTGTGGACAGGGAACCCTGCAGAAAGCTTTCTTT.

Concerning this clone: Because the CDR3's place on the DNA is in doubt, the DNA is left out and the CDR3 is given as listed by TCRdb. The chain has TRBV21-1 and TRBJ2-7; TRBD1 is the table's D call, not checked against the DNA. TRBV21-1 corresponds to a pseudogene. The CDR3 is 16 residues long, ends included. The CDR3 loop reads CASLKTVGTGTFGQYF.

The gene calls are TRBV10-3 and TRBJ1-5; 7 nucleotides agree with TRBD1. The CDR3 covers 15 residues. Germline V gene sequence: CDR1 ENHRY, CDR2 SYGVKD. Trimming took 4 bases from V and 0 from J; bases not matched to a gene: 3. The CDR3 loop reads CAISAGTDSNQPQHF. The DNA for the CDR3 is TGTGCCATCAGTGCCGGGACAGATAGCAATCAGCCCCAGCATTTT.

As to this clone: Other nucleotide sequences in the sample specify the same CDR3. The rearrangement uses TRBV20-1 and TRBJ2-7; D not certain. V was trimmed by 5 bases and J by 4 bases, leaving 6 bases between them. The CDR3 consists of 10 residues. Germline V CDR1 and CDR2: DFQATT, SNEGSKA (reference sequence). The CDR3 protein is CSAGPYEQYF. The CDR3 bases are TGCAGTGCTGGACCTTACGAGCAGTACTTC.

The J gene is TRBJ2-7, the V gene TRBV7-2, with D tentatively TRBD2 (5 bases). CDR3 length: 17 amino acids. Germline CDR1 SGHTA, CDR2 FQGNSA. V lost 2 bases and J lost 0, with 17 bases in between. In DNA form, the CDR3 reads TGTGCCAGCAGCTTAAATGGAGGCGGGCGGGCCTCCTACGAGCAGTACTTC. Residues: CASSLNGGGRASYEQYF.

The V call is TRBV9, the J call TRBJ1-5, with D possibly TRBD1 on 5 matching bases. In germline, CDR1 is SGDLS, CDR2 YYNGEE. Trimming left V 4 bases short and J 7 bases short, with 18 bases between. This CDR3 spans 15 amino acids. CDR3 coding DNA: TGTGCCAGCAGCAGTCTTGGGAGGGACGGACAGCCCCAGCATTTT. The encoded protein is CASSSLGRDGQPQHF.

CDR3 region: CASSPDSPYEQYF. The CDR3 region has the DNA TGTGCCAGCAGCCCGGACAGCCCCTACGAGCAGTACTTC. V gene TRBV7-2 combines with J gene TRBJ2-7, with D possibly matching TRBD1 (6 bases). V lost 5 bases to trimming and J lost 2 bases, with 10 bases between them. Germline V gene sequence: CDR1 SGHTA, CDR2 FQGNSA. The CDR3 totals 13 residues.

The V call is TRBV11-2, the J call TRBJ2-3; D is unresolved. The germline CDR1 and CDR2 sequences are SGHAT and FQNNGV. The CDR3 covers 14 residues. V was clipped by 4 bases and J by 1 base, with 9 bases between them. The CDR3 loop reads CASSSFYGTDTQYF. Written as DNA, the CDR3 is TGTGCCAGCAGCTCTTTTTATGGCACAGATACGCAGTATTTT. The whole variable domain, remainder taken from reference TRBV11-2 and TRBJ2-3, is EAGVAQSPRYKIIEKRQSVAFWCNPISGHATLYWYQQILGQGPKLLIQFQNNGVVDDSQLPKDRFSAERLKGVDSTLKIQPAKLEDSAVYLCASSSFYGTDTQYFGPGTRLTVL.

The V call is TRBV10-1, the J call TRBJ2-1; D gene unclear. This CDR3 is 12 amino acids long. Per germline, CDR1 WNHNN and CDR2 SYGVQD (reference sequence). Trimming took off 11 bases at V and 2 bases at J, with 10 bases between the two ends. CDR3 sequence: CAPSSAYNEQFF. In DNA form, the CDR3 reads TGCGCCCCCTCAAGTGCCTACAATGAGCAGTTCTTC.

The chain links TRBV6-1 to TRBJ1-5; D unresolved. V gave up 5 bases and J gave up 9 bases, with 14 bases separating them. Per the germline V gene, CDR1 is MNHNS and CDR2 is SASEGT. The CDR3 has 13 residues. For the CDR3, the DNA is TGTGCCAGCAGTCACGACGGTCTGATGCCCCAGCATTTT. Amino acids: CASSHDGLMPQHF.

V usage is TRBV11-2 and J usage is TRBJ1-3; TRBD1 matches at 7 bases. Per germline, CDR1 SGHAT and CDR2 FQNNGV. The CDR3 covers 14 residues. After removal of 5 bases from V and 4 bases from J, the junction contained 5 bases not matched to a gene. CDR3 sequence reads: CASSPQGNGNTIYF. CDR3 in DNA: TGTGCCAGCAGCCCACAGGGGAACGGAAACACCATATATTTT. Full variable domain (rest looked up from reference TRBV11-2 and TRBJ1-3): EAGVAQSPRYKIIEKRQSVAFWCNPISGHATLYWYQQILGQGPKLLIQFQNNGVVDDSQLPKDRFSAERLKGVDSTLKIQPAKLEDSAVYLCASSPQGNGNTIYFGEGSWLTVV.

The rearrangement uses TRBV5-1 and TRBJ2-5; 13 bases line up with TRBD2. The CDR3 covers 18 residues. The germline V gene encodes CDR1 SGHRS and CDR2 YFSETQ. The V segment lost 1 base and the J segment 3 bases; nucleotides outside the gene matches: 9. DNA of the CDR3: TGCGCCAGCAGCTTGACTTCACCTGGGACTAGCGGGAAAGAGACCCAGTACTTC. Encoded protein: CASSLTSPGTSGKETQYF.

The chain couples TRBV2 to TRBJ2-7; 10 bases align to TRBD1. Germline loops: CDR1 SNHLY, CDR2 FYNNEI. The trim removed 6 bases at V and 3 bases at J, leaving 5 bases unmatched. The CDR3 consists of 14 residues. The CDR3 sequence: CASRDGTGVYEQYF. The CDR3 DNA follows: TGTGCCAGCAGGGACGGGACAGGGGTCTACGAGCAGTACTTC.

The CDR3 sequence is CASSAGTAKNTIYF. The CDR3, as DNA: TGTGCCAGCAGCGCCGGGACAGCGAAAAACACCATATATTTT. This rearrangement joins TRBV5-4 to TRBJ1-3; TRBD1 matches 7 bases. J gave up 6 bases and V 4 bases, and 7 bases lay outside the gene matches. The CDR3 is 14 residues long. Germline CDR1 and CDR2: SGHNT and YYREEE (reference sequence).

This clone was observed a few times. The chain is built from TRBV30 and TRBJ1-1; no clear D gene. CDR1 is GTSNPN, CDR2 SVGIG, per germline (reference sequence). The CDR3 is 14 amino acids. V dropped 3 bases and J dropped 1 base, with 12 bases sitting between them. CDR3 coding DNA: TGTGCCTGGAGACCGAAGCTAGGGAACACTGAAGCTTTCTTT. The encoded protein is CAWRPKLGNTEAFF.

This clone was seen a few times. The chain couples TRBV28 to TRBJ1-5; TRBD1 matches 8 bases. Germline assignment: CDR1 MDHEN and CDR2 SYDVKM. The CDR3 is 15 amino acids. V gave up 4 bases and J gave up 7 bases; unmatched junction bases: 9. CDR3 amino acids: CASSSRQGYRQPQHF. The CDR3 DNA sequence: TGTGCCAGCAGTTCCCGACAGGGGTACAGGCAGCCCCAGCATTTT.

The rearrangement joins TRBV7-2 to TRBJ2-3; tentatively, D is TRBD2 (7 bases). V lost 3 bases and J lost 2, with 24 bases in between. CDR3 length: 19 residues. The germline V gene has CDR1 SGHTA and CDR2 FQGNSA. CDR3: CASSLGRGSSENPTDTQYF. The CDR3 nucleotides read TGTGCCAGCAGCTTGGGGAGGGGGAGTTCCGAAAACCCCACAGATACGCAGTATTTT.

This chain links TRBV19 with TRBJ1-5; D remains unclear. The CDR3 is 13 amino acids. The V and J ends lost 6 bases and 3 bases respectively, with 9 bases between them. Germline CDR1 and CDR2: LNHDA and SQIVND (reference sequence). DNA for the CDR3: TGTGCCAGTAGAAGGGAGGTCAATCAGCCCCAGCATTTT. This codes for CASRREVNQPQHF.

The chain carries TRBV5-1 and TRBJ2-7, with unresolved D. Trimming removed 7 bases at V and 3 bases at J, with 14 bases between. The CDR3 totals 13 residues. Per the germline V gene, CDR1 is SGHRS and CDR2 is YFSETQ. CDR3 nucleotides: TGCGCCAGCTCCCAGTATCCACGCTACGAGCAGTACTTC. It yields the protein CASSQYPRYEQYF.

V and J are TRBV28 and TRBJ2-7, with D unresolved. Germline loops: CDR1 MDHEN, CDR2 SYDVKM. V was pared by 3 bases and J by 2 bases, with 14 bases between. This CDR3 spans 15 amino acids. Here the CDR3 reads CASSFGHIRPYEQYF. The CDR3 DNA sequence: TGTGCCAGCAGTTTCGGCCACATTAGGCCCTACGAGCAGTACTTC. The full variable domain, with the rest looked up from reference TRBV28 and TRBJ2-7, is DVKVTQSSRYLVKRTGEKVFLECVQDMDHENMFWYRQDPGLGLRLIYFSYDVKMKEKGDIPEGYSVSREKKERFSLILESASTNQTSMYLCASSFGHIRPYEQYFGPGTRLTVT.

The V call is TRBV6-5, the J call TRBJ2-2, with TRBD2 identical over 8 bases. CDR3 size: 15 residues. Germline V gene sequence: CDR1 MNHEY, CDR2 SVGAGI. The CDR3 loop reads CAAKPGGPRVGELFF. The CDR3 bases are TGTGCAGCCAAGCCGGGAGGGCCCAGGGTCGGGGAGCTGTTTTTT.

This sequence joins TRBV4-1 and TRBJ2-3; 7 bases are shared with TRBD1. Germline loops: CDR1 MGHRA, CDR2 YSYEKL. V was clipped by 4 bases and J by 3 bases; unmatched bases: 16. The CDR3 runs 18 residues. The CDR3 DNA follows: TGCGCCAGCAGCCGCGTCGGCTTGACAGGGCTAGTTACAGATACGCAGTATTTT. Translating it yields CASSRVGLTGLVTDTQYF.

The rearrangement joins TRBV6-1 to TRBJ2-5, with 9 bases fitting TRBD2. Germline CDR1 and CDR2: MNHNS and SASEGT. CDR3 size: 15 residues. The V segment lost 7 bases and the J segment 2 bases; nucleotides outside the gene matches: 8. The CDR3 region has the DNA TGTGCCAGCAAAGTAAGGGCGGGGGGGCAAGAGACCCAGTACTTC. Translated: CASKVRAGGQETQYF.

The chain links TRBV18 to TRBJ1-2; D is undetermined. Per germline, CDR1 KGHSH and CDR2 LQKENI. V lost 6 bases to trimming and J lost 0 bases, with 14 bases between them. CDR3 length: 15 residues. CDR3 loop: CASSPRTGSNYGYTF. The DNA for the CDR3 is TGTGCCAGCTCTCCCAGGACGGGATCTAACTATGGCTACACCTTC.

V gene TRBV6-5 combines with J gene TRBJ2-3, with 10 bases matching TRBD1. With 4 bases clipped from V and 2 bases from J, the junction kept 3 bases outside the gene matches. The CDR3 contains 15 residues. The germline CDR1 and CDR2 sequences are MNHEY and SVGAGI. CDR3 in DNA: TGTGCCAGCAGTTGGGACAGGGGTTCCACAGATACGCAGTATTTT. This encodes CASSWDRGSTDTQYF.